One sample yielded the 3 T cell receptor beta chains listed below, sequenced in a study of shared clonotypes between healthy human individuals. Repertoires were generated with immunoSEQ multiplex PCR, while TCRdb's copy carries only in-frame clones and drops some. This table holds hundreds of thousands of clones, 70% to 80% found once. The sequenced material came from PBMCs. These receptors all stem from a middle-aged woman in good health. Some clones in this sample may be carry-over from other donors' samples.

This clone was seen once. The genes are TRBV5-1 and TRBJ1-1; 9 bases fit TRBD1. CDR3 size: 16 residues. The trim removed 4 bases at V and 5 bases at J, leaving 12 bases unmatched. Germline CDR1 is SGHRS and CDR2 is YFSETQ. In nucleotides, the CDR3 is TGCGCCAGCAGCCCCGACCCGACAGGGGGGCGGACTGAAGCTTTCTTT. Translation gives CASSPDPTGGRTEAFF.

J is TRBJ2-5 and V is TRBV7-2, with 10 bases aligning to TRBD2. J lost 13 bases, V lost 1 base, and 12 bases had no gene match. This CDR3 contains 15 residues. Germline loops: CDR1 SGHTA, CDR2 FQGNSA. This chain's CDR3 is CASSLGSGTSVSSYF. In DNA, the CDR3 is TGTGCCAGCAGCTTAGGATCCGGGACTAGCGTCAGCTCGTACTTC.

This clone was seen more than once but under ten times. The chain couples TRBV7-2 to TRBJ1-5; D gene ambiguous. The CDR3 runs to 15 residues. With 2 bases removed from V and 6 bases from J, the gap between germline ends came to 14 bases. CDR1 and CDR2 (germline): SGHTA, FQGNSA. The CDR3 spells CASSLSWVLGQPQHF. DNA of the CDR3: TGTGCCAGCAGCTTATCGTGGGTGTTGGGTCAGCCCCAGCATTTT.